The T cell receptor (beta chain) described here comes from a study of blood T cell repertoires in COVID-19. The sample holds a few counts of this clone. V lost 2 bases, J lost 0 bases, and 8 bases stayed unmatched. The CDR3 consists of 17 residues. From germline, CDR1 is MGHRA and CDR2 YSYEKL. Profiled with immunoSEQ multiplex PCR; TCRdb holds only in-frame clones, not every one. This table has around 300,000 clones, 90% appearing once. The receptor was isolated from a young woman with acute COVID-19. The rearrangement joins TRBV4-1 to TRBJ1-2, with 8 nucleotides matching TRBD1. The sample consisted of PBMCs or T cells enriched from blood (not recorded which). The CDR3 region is CASSQLDMGQANYGYTF. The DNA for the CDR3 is TGCGCCAGCAGCCAATTAGATATGGGACAGGCTAACTATGGCTACACCTTC.